Presented here are 6 T cell receptor beta chains from one specimen sequenced in a study of CD8 T cells in ankylosing spondylitis (TCRdb year 2017). Library construction relied on 5' RACE. TCRdb shows the sequencer as Illumina HiSeq 2500. Using fastp at Q25 and MiXCR, TCRdb reprocessed the public reads and kept productive beta chains. For every CDR3 protein sequence, its rows merge into one entry that carries the most common genes and DNA. For this sample there are 350,000 or so distinct CDR3 sequences; 11% appear just once. The ten largest clonotypes hold about 10% of the sample. Material for sequencing was blood, either unsorted or a sorted T cell fraction (not recorded which). The receptors stem from a female donor with ankylosing spondylitis or in good health (not recorded which).

The sample holds many counts of this clonotype. This chain links TRBV20-1 with TRBJ1-5, with 8 bases fitting TRBD1. This CDR3 spans 14 amino acids. Germline V gives CDR1 DFQATT, CDR2 SNEGSKA (reference sequence). V gave up 2 bases and J gave up 5 bases; unmatched junction bases: 5. Written as DNA, the CDR3 is TGCAGTGCTAGATCGGAACAGGGGGATCAGCCCCAGCATTTT. Translated, it gives CSARSEQGDQPQHF.

This clonotype came up many times. This chain uses TRBV12-3 or TRBV12-4 with TRBJ2-2, with a weak D call TRBD2 (5 bases). Trimming stripped 7 bases from V and 3 bases from J, with 15 bases between. This CDR3 has 15 residues. CDR3 protein: CASKIRGWDTGELFF. The CDR3 DNA sequence: TGTGCCAGCAAAATCCGGGGATGGGACACCGGGGAGCTGTTTTTT.

This clonotype was counted many times. The J gene is TRBJ2-7, the V gene TRBV6-5; the D gene is possibly TRBD1 (5 bases). CDR3 size: 11 residues. V was pared by 11 bases and J by 3 bases, with 11 bases between. Germline values: CDR1 MNHEY, CDR2 SVGAGI. The CDR3 DNA reads TGTGCCTCCGCCCAGGGCTACGAGCAGTACTTC. Encoded protein: CASAQGYEQYF.

This clonotype was observed many times. The chain has TRBV6-5 and TRBJ1-1; D not resolved. Trimming removed 2 bases from V and 2 bases from J, with 12 bases in between. This CDR3 comprises 15 residues. Germline V lookup: CDR1 MNHEY, CDR2 SVGAGI. The CDR3 nucleotides are TGTGCCAGCAGTTACGACGGACGGACTAACACTGAAGCTTTCTTT. Translating gives CASSYDGRTNTEAFF.

This clonotype has just a few counts. The rearrangement links TRBV20-1 to TRBJ2-5; TRBD1 matches at 7 bases. Per germline, CDR1 DFQATT and CDR2 SNEGSKA (reference sequence). Trimming took 4 bases from V and 2 from J; bases not matched to a gene: 4. This CDR3 comprises 13 residues. CDR3 region: CSANTGVQETQYF. The CDR3 DNA reads as TGCAGTGCTAACACAGGGGTTCAAGAGACCCAGTACTTC.

This clonotype came up many times. The chain joins TRBV10-3 to TRBJ1-2; 8 nucleotides line up with TRBD1. The length of the CDR3 is 15 residues. V shed 4 bases and J 2 bases; nucleotides not matched to a gene: 6. Germline CDR1 ENHRY, CDR2 SYGVKD. The CDR3 sequence is CAISVPGQENYGYTF. The CDR3 DNA sequence: TGTGCCATCAGTGTACCGGGACAGGAAAACTATGGCTACACCTTC.